This T cell receptor (beta chain) was recorded in a study of CD8 T cells in Susac syndrome. An input of about 0.45 to 1 ug of RNA was subjected to reverse transcription using random hexamers. One entry per CDR3 protein results from TCRdb running MiXCR on the immunoSEQ multiplex PCR reads. The table has fewer than 150,000 distinct CDR3 sequences, around nine tenths seen once. TCR beta was sequenced from blood CD8+ and CD4+ T cells. V trimming: 2 bases; J trimming: 6 bases; junction bases outside the gene matches: 8. Germline values: CDR1 MNHNY, CDR2 SVGAGI (reference sequence). CDR3 size: 16 residues. The chain couples TRBV6-6 to TRBJ2-7, with 12 bases fitting TRBD1. Sequenced: CD8+ T cells from PBMCs. This sequence originates from a human donor with multiple sclerosis. The CDR3 loop is CASSYDGGTGGFEQYF. The CDR3 coding sequence is TGTGCCAGCAGTTACGATGGGGGGACAGGGGGCTTCGAGCAGTACTTC.